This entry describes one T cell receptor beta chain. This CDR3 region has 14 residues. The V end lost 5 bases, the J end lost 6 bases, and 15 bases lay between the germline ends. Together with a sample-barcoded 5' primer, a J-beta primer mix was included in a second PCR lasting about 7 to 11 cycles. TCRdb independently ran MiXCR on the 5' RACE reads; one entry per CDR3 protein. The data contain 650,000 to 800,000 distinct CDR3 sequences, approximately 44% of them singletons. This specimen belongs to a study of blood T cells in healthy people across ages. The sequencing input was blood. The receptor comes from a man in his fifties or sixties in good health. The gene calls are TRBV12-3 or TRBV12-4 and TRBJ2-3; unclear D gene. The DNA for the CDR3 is TGTGCCAGCAGTCCACGACGCCCTCGGGATACGCAGTATTTT. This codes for CASSPRRPRDTQYF.